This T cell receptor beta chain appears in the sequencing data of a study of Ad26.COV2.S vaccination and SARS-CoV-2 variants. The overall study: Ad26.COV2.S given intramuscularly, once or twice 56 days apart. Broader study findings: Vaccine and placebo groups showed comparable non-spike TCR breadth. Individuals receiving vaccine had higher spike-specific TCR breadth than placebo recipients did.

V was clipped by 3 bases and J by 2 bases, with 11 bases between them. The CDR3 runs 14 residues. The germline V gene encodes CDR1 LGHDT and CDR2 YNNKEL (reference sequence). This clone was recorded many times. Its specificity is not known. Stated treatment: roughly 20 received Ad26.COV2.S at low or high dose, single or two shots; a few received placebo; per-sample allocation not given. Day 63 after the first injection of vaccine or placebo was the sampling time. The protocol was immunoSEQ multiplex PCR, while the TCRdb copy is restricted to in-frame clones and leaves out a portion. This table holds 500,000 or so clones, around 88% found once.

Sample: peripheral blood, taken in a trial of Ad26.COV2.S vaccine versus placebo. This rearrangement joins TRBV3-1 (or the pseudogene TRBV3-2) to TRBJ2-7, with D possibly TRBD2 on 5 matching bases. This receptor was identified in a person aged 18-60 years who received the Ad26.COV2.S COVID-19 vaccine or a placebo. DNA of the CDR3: TGTGCCAGCAGCCATAGTGGAGGTACCTACGAGCAGTACTTC. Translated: CASSHSGGTYEQYF.